The rows below give T cell receptor beta chains drawn from one sample of a study of blood T cell repertoires in COVID-19. This table comes from immunoSEQ multiplex PCR, and its TCRdb copy is limited to in-frame clones, with some not included. The sample lists fewer than 200,000 clones; around nine tenths were seen once. The material sequenced was peripheral blood. The receptor source for this set is a woman aged 65 to 85 with COVID-19, enrolled during active disease. CDR3s include the opening cysteine and the closing phenylalanine or tryptophan.

15	TRBJ1-5	TRBV5-1	CASSLTGEAYQPQHF
13	TRBJ2-4	TRBV19	CASSKVVRDIQYF
13	TRBJ2-7	TRBV9	CASSEGPPGEQHF
17	TRBJ2-7	TRBV6-2/TRBV6-3	CASSYLGGTSGSYEQYF
13	TRBJ2-7	TRBV2	CASSALLAVEQYF
15	TRBJ1-5	TRBV28	CASSLRGGDNQPQHF
16	TRBJ1-3	TRBV5-4	CASSAPDRGPGNTIYF
13	TRBJ1-4	TRBV24-1	CASSQGASEKLFF
14	TRBJ1-2	TRBV5-4	CASTDTGGNYGYTF
13	TRBJ2-5	TRBV29-1	CSVKTGVGETQYF
13	TRBJ2-3	TRBV24-1	CATRRQGSDTQYF
13	TRBJ1-2	TRBV7-2	CASSGASLYGYTF
17	TRBJ2-1	TRBV10-3	CAISEPLLAGLGNEQFF
14	TRBJ1-5	TRBV30	CAWSGQVGNQPQHF
14	TRBJ1-1	TRBV11-3	CASSSEGEGTEAFF
13	TRBJ2-7	TRBV5-1	CASSLSEGREQYF
17	TRBJ2-3	TRBV7-8	CASSSGSGRYRTDTQYF
13	TRBJ1-1	TRBV5-6	CASSYTGRFEAFF
15	TRBJ2-2	TRBV10-1	CASPTSGRYTGELFF
16	TRBJ2-5	TRBV14	CASSQGLMTEQETQYF
12	TRBJ2-5	TRBV12-3/TRBV12-4	CASSLTRETQYF
13	TRBJ1-5	TRBV7-2	CASSLHSNQPQHF
14	TRBJ2-1	TRBV27	CASTLGQGNNEQFF
16	TRBJ2-7	TRBV9	CASSVGSAGGFYEQYF
16	TRBJ2-1	TRBV30	CAWSSIRGIAYNEQFF
14	TRBJ2-1	TRBV5-1	CASSLFRADNEQFF
16	TRBJ2-1	TRBV7-2	CASSLAGTRTHNEQFF
14	TRBJ1-3	TRBV5-4	CASSRTGFGNTIYF
15	TRBJ2-1	TRBV15	CATSQWLAGNNEQFF
19	TRBJ2-1	TRBV6-2/TRBV6-3	CASSYSVGNTKSSYNEQFF
14	TRBJ1-6	TRBV19	CASGRDRDNSPLHF
15	TRBJ2-1	TRBV18	CASSPSGRLNNEQFF
18	TRBJ2-6	TRBV7-8	CASSLEVAVSAGANVLTF
16	TRBJ1-1	TRBV11-3	CASSFRGPTWNTEAFF
14	TRBJ2-7	TRBV28	CASSLAGEADEQYF
14	TRBJ1-5	TRBV29-1	CSVDTGGTDQPQHF
17	TRBJ1-5	TRBV7-8	CASSLRQGNVGGQPQHF
15	TRBJ2-1	TRBV5-1	CASSFGGRAYNEQFF
15	TRBJ1-1	TRBV9	CASSVGRAQGTEAFF
14	TRBJ1-1	TRBV19	CASSIDQGYTEAFF
15	TRBJ2-1	TRBV5-1	CASSLVLAGTNEQFF
12	TRBJ1-2	TRBV2	CATGGSNYGYTF
15	TRBJ2-7	TRBV5-4	CASSLDPYPSYEQYF
15	TRBJ2-5	TRBV11-2	CASSQGTGVGETQYF
15	TRBJ1-2	TRBV28	CASSARRGTNYGYTF
14	TRBJ1-1	TRBV7-9	CASSLRGGDSEAFF
17	TRBJ2-1	TRBV5-1	CASSSLAGGGDYNEQFF
14	TRBJ1-5	TRBV9	CASSLGGSNQPQHF
13	TRBJ1-6	TRBV5-8	CAGGVSYNSPLHF
15	TRBJ1-6	TRBV11-1	CASSSQGAHNSPLHF
14	TRBJ2-3	TRBV6-6	CASRTSVSTDTQYF